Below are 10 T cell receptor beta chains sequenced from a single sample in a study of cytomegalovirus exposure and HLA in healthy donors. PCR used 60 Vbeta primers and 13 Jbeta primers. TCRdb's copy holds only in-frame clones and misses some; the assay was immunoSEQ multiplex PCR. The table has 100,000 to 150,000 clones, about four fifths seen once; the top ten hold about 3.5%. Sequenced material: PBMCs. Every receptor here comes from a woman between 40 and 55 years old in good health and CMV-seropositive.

CDR3 amino acids: CASSSSGSRNEQFF. CDR3 DNA sequence: TGTGCCAGCAGTTCTAGCGGGAGTAGGAATGAGCAGTTCTTC. The chain has TRBV6-6 and TRBJ2-1; the match to TRBD2 covers 10 bases. This CDR3 region has 14 residues. Germline CDR1 reads MNHNY; CDR2 reads SVGAGI (reference sequence). With V trimmed by 4 bases and J by 7 bases, 4 bases remained unmatched.

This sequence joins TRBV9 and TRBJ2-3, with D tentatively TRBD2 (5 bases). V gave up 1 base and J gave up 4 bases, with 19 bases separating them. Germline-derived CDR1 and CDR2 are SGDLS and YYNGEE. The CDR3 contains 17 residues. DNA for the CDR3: TGTGCCAGCAGCGTAAGGCCAACTAGTGGCTCCGCAGATACGCAGTATTTT. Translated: CASSVRPTSGSADTQYF.

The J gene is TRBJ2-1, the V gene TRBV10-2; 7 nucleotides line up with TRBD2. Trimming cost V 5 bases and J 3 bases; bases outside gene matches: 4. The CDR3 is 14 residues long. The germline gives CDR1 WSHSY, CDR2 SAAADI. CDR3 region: CASSRLADYNEQFF. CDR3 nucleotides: TGCGCCAGCAGTCGCCTAGCGGACTACAATGAGCAGTTCTTC.

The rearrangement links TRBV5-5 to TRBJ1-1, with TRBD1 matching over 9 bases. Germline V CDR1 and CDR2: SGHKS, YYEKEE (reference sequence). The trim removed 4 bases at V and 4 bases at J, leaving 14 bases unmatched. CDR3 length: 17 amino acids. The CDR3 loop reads CASSIYSGTGSSTEAFF. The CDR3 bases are TGTGCCAGCAGCATTTACTCCGGGACAGGGAGCAGCACTGAAGCTTTCTTT.

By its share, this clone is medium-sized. CDR3 sequence: CASSEQNSNQPQHF. CDR3 sequence (DNA): TGTGCCAGCAGTGAACAGAATAGCAATCAGCCCCAGCATTTT. The chain recombines TRBV6-1 with TRBJ1-5; D not certain. This CDR3 has 14 residues. V lost 2 bases and J 0 bases, leaving 5 bases between the germline ends. Germline V lookup: CDR1 MNHNS, CDR2 SASEGT.

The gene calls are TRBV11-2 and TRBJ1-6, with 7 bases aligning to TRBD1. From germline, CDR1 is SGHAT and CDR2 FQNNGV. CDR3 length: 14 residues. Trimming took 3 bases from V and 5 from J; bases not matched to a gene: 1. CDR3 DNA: TGTGCCAGCAGCTTGGGACAGAATAATTCACCCCTCCACTTT. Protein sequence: CASSLGQNNSPLHF.

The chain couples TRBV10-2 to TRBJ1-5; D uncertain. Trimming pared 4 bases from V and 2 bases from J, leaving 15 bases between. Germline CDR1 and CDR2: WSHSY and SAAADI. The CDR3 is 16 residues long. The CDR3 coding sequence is TGCGCCAGCAGTGGCCCGACGGCGGGAGGCAATCAGCCCCAGCATTTT. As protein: CASSGPTAGGNQPQHF.

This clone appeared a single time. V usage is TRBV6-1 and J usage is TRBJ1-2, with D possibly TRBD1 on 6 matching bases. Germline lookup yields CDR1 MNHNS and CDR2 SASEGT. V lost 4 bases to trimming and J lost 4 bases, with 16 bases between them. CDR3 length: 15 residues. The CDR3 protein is CASSGYREWGYGYTF. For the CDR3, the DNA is TGTGCCAGCAGTGGATACAGGGAGTGGGGCTATGGCTACACCTTC.

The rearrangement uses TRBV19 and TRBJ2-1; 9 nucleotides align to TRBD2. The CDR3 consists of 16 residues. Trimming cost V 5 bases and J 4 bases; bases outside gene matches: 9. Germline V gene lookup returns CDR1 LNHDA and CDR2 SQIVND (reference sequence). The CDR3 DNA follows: TGTGCCAGTAGTCTCCTTAGCGGGAGAGCGTACAATGAGCAGTTCTTC. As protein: CASSLLSGRAYNEQFF.

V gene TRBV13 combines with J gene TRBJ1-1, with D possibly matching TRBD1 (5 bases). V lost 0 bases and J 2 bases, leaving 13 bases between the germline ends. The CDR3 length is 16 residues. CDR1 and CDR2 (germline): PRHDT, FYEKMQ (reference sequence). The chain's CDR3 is CASSLGRTGLNTEAFF. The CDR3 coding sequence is TGTGCCAGCAGCTTAGGTCGAACGGGACTCAACACTGAAGCTTTCTTT.